The rows below give T cell receptor beta chains drawn from one sample of a study of blood T cell repertoires in COVID-19. Measured with immunoSEQ multiplex PCR; TCRdb has only the in-frame clones, and not every one. Found here are under 300,000 clones, approximately 86% of them singletons; the top ten hold 7.2%. The sequenced material came from peripheral blood. All receptors derive from a man aged 60 to 69 who had recovered from COVID-19. CDR3s include the opening cysteine and the closing phenylalanine or tryptophan. The order of the fields is V gene, J gene, clone size, D gene, CDR3 DNA, CDR3 protein. The D gene is left open where the match is weak. Clone size is shown for a subset of rows, as once, few, many or a class of expanded clone.

TRBV6-5	TRBJ2-5	NA	TRBD1	TGTGCCAGCAGGGGACAGGGGTGGAAGACCCAGTACTTC	CASRGQGWKTQYF
TRBV5-1	TRBJ2-1	NA	NA	TGCGCCAGCTCCCCGGGGACACCCTACAATGAGCAGTTCTTC	CASSPGTPYNEQFF
TRBV19	TRBJ1-1	NA	NA	TGTGCCAGTAGTAAGTCCAGAGGCGGGACTGAAGCTTTCTTT	CASSKSRGGTEAFF
TRBV5-1	TRBJ2-6	NA	NA	TGCGCCAGCAGCTTGAGGTTGGGCCCATCTGGGGCCAACGTCCTGACTTTC	CASSLRLGPSGANVLTF
TRBV27	TRBJ2-7	NA	TRBD1	TGTGCCAGCAGTTTACTTAAGGACAGGGATCTTGGTTACGAGCAGTACTTC	CASSLLKDRDLGYEQYF
TRBV29-1	TRBJ2-5	few	NA	TGCAGCGTTGAAGATCTAGGCGAGACCCAGTACTTC	CSVEDLGETQYF
TRBV2	TRBJ2-5	few	TRBD1	TGTGCCAGCAGGACAGGGTTGGGGGAGACCCAGTACTTC	CASRTGLGETQYF
TRBV18	TRBJ1-5	NA	TRBD1	TGTGCCAGCTCAATGCACAGGGGGCCTCATCAGCCCCAGCATTTT	CASSMHRGPHQPQHF
TRBV3-1/TRBV3-2	TRBJ2-4	NA	TRBD2	TGTGCCAGCAGCCCCGGGACTAGCGGGGGAAACATTCAGTACTTC	CASSPGTSGGNIQYF
TRBV27	TRBJ2-7	many	NA	TGTGCCAGCAGTTTCCGGGAAGTCGGTGCCTACGAGCAGTACTTC	CASSFREVGAYEQYF
TRBV6-5	TRBJ2-3	NA	NA	TGTGCCAGCAGTCAACAGATTGGCCGCACAGATACGCAGTATTTT	CASSQQIGRTDTQYF
TRBV12-5	TRBJ1-3	NA	NA	TGTGCTAGTGGTTTGTCGCAGGGACACTCTGGAAACACCATATATTTT	CASGLSQGHSGNTIYF
TRBV6-5	TRBJ1-5	NA	TRBD1	TGTGCCAGCAGACTAGGGACAGATAGCAATCAGCCCCAGCATTTT	CASRLGTDSNQPQHF
TRBV21-1	TRBJ1-1	NA	NA	TGTGCCAGCAGCAAAGCTGAGCGTTCGGGACAGGGCGGTGAACAACGGACTGAAGCTTTCTTT	CASSKAERSGQGGEQRTEAFF
TRBV14	TRBJ1-6	NA	NA	TGTGCCAGCAGAGGACAGCTATATAATTCACCCCTCCACTTT	CASRGQLYNSPLHF
TRBV19	TRBJ2-3	NA	NA	TGTGCCAGTAGTATAGCGCCAGGGGCGAGCACAGATACGCAGTATTTT	CASSIAPGASTDTQYF
TRBV7-6	TRBJ2-7	NA	TRBD1	TGTGCCAGCAGCCTGACAGGGAGCTCCTACGAGCAGTACTTC	CASSLTGSSYEQYF
TRBV12-3/TRBV12-4	TRBJ2-2	NA	NA	TGTGCCATCCAGGGGGGGGAGCTGTTTTTT	CAIQGGELFF
TRBV7-2	TRBJ1-5	few	NA	TGTGCCAGCAGCTTAGCGGCCGGCAATCAGCCCCAGCATTTT	CASSLAAGNQPQHF
TRBV7-6	TRBJ1-1	NA	TRBD1	TGTGCCAGCAGCTTCAAGGGGGCCCTTGCGAACACTGAAGCTTTCTTT	CASSFKGALANTEAFF
TRBV7-9	TRBJ2-3	NA	NA	TGTGCCAGCAGCCCCCTAGCAGATACGCAGTATTTT	CASSPLADTQYF
TRBV5-8	TRBJ2-1	NA	TRBD1	TGTGCCAGCAGCTTGGTTCGGGGACAGGAATACAATGAGCAGTTCTTC	CASSLVRGQEYNEQFF
TRBV19	TRBJ1-6	NA	NA	TGTGCCAGTAGTACGACGGGAGAGGATAATTCACCCCTCCACTTT	CASSTTGEDNSPLHF
TRBV14	TRBJ1-6	NA	NA	TGTGCCAGCAGCCAACATCACCGGGACACGGCACCCCTCCACTTT	CASSQHHRDTAPLHF
TRBV10-3	TRBJ1-6	NA	TRBD1	TGTGCCATCAGTGCGAACAGGGGTAATAATTCACCCCTCCACTTT	CAISANRGNNSPLHF
TRBV11-3	TRBJ2-3	NA	NA	TGTGCCAGCAGCCGGAGCACAGATACGCAGTATTTT	CASSRSTDTQYF
TRBV18	TRBJ2-1	NA	NA	TGTGCCAGCTCACCACCGGGGAGAAATGAGCAGTTCTTC	CASSPPGRNEQFF
TRBV28	TRBJ1-3	NA	NA	TGTGCCAGCAGTTTTGGGGGGGCGATTTCTGGAAACACCATATATTTT	CASSFGGAISGNTIYF
TRBV5-1	TRBJ1-4	NA	TRBD1	TGCGCCAGCAGCTTGATAAGGGGGCGCGGACTGTTTTTT	CASSLIRGRGLFF
TRBV3-1/TRBV3-2	TRBJ2-2	NA	TRBD2	TGTGCCAGCAGCCGCCGGACTAGCGGGGTCGCTACCGGGGAGCTGTTTTTT	CASSRRTSGVATGELFF
TRBV29-1	TRBJ1-2	NA	TRBD1	TGCAGCGTCCGGGACAGGGGAGGCTATGGCTACACCTTC	CSVRDRGGYGYTF
TRBV6-1	TRBJ1-2	NA	TRBD1	TGTGCCAGCAGAGAAGGGACAGGCGGATATGGCTACACCTTC	CASREGTGGYGYTF
TRBV2	TRBJ2-3	once	NA	TGTGCCAGCAGCCGGGACAAAATAACAGATACGCAGTATTTT	CASSRDKITDTQYF
TRBV5-1	TRBJ2-3	NA	NA	TGCGCCAGCAGCCCAGGGCCCCGGGGGAGCACAGATACGCAGTATTTT	CASSPGPRGSTDTQYF
TRBV2	TRBJ2-3	once	NA	TGTGCCATCGAGGGACTGAGGAGCACAGATACGCAGTATTTT	CAIEGLRSTDTQYF
TRBV5-1	TRBJ2-2	NA	TRBD1	TGCGCCAGCAGCTTCCGGACAGGGGGGGCCGGGGAGCTGTTTTTT	CASSFRTGGAGELFF
TRBV24-1	TRBJ2-3	NA	TRBD2	TGTGCCACCAGTGACCGTAGCGGGGGGCCCACAGATACGCAGTATTTT	CATSDRSGGPTDTQYF
TRBV11-2	TRBJ1-2	NA	NA	TGTGCCAGCAGCTTATTGGAGGATGGCTACACCTTC	CASSLLEDGYTF
TRBV2	TRBJ1-4	NA	NA	TGTGCCAGCAGTAGGACAGTTCGGGAAAAACTGTTTTTT	CASSRTVREKLFF
TRBV18	TRBJ2-6	NA	TRBD1	TGTGCCAGCTCAAGGGGGCAGGTACTTGGGGCCAACGTCCTGACTTTC	CASSRGQVLGANVLTF
TRBV2	TRBJ2-2	NA	TRBD1	TGTGCCAGCAGGGGACAGGGCGGGAGTGGCGGGGAGCTGTTTTTT	CASRGQGGSGGELFF
TRBV28	TRBJ2-2	NA	TRBD1	TGTGCCAGCAGTCCGGGACAGGGGGTAGTCGGGGAGCTGTTTTTT	CASSPGQGVVGELFF
TRBV28	TRBJ2-1	NA	TRBD2	TGTGCCAGCAGTTCATCGTCCGGGACTACCCGTCGCAATGAGCAGTTCTTC	CASSSSSGTTRRNEQFF
TRBV6-2/TRBV6-3	TRBJ2-7	once	TRBD1	TGTGCCAGCAGCTCATCCGGGACAGGGAGGGCCTACGAGCAGTACTTC	CASSSSGTGRAYEQYF
TRBV7-9	TRBJ1-2	NA	TRBD1	TGTGCCAGCAGCTTTCCCTCGTCCGGGACAGCGGCTAACTATGGCTACACCTTC	CASSFPSSGTAANYGYTF
TRBV9	TRBJ2-3	NA	TRBD2	TGTGCCAGCAGCGTATCTAGCGGGGGGGTACCAGTCGATACGCAGTATTTT	CASSVSSGGVPVDTQYF
TRBV12-3/TRBV12-4	TRBJ1-2	NA	NA	TGTGCCAGCAGCTTCAACTATGGCTACACCTTC	CASSFNYGYTF
TRBV18	TRBJ1-2	NA	TRBD1	TGTGCCAGCTCACCCCTGGGACAGAACTATGGCTACACCTTC	CASSPLGQNYGYTF
TRBV19	TRBJ1-2	once	TRBD1	TGTGCCAGTAGTAGGACAGGGAACTATGGCTACACCTTC	CASSRTGNYGYTF
TRBV5-4	TRBJ2-3	NA	NA	TGTGCCAGCAGCTTACGAGGGTCGCTAACAGATACGCAGTATTTT	CASSLRGSLTDTQYF
TRBV7-9	TRBJ2-7	NA	TRBD2	TGTGCCAGCAGCTATTCCCAGCGGGGGGGACACGAGCAGTACTTC	CASSYSQRGGHEQYF
TRBV6-1	TRBJ2-3	NA	TRBD1	TGTGCCAGCAGTGTTAAGACAGGGGGGATAACAGATACGCAGTATTTT	CASSVKTGGITDTQYF
TRBV11-2	TRBJ2-3	NA	TRBD2	TGTGCCAGCAGCCCTCCAGGCGGGGGTCTAACCCTCACAGATACGCAGTATTTT	CASSPPGGGLTLTDTQYF
TRBV19	TRBJ2-3	NA	NA	TGTGCCAGTAGTATAGAAGGCGAGGAGGGCGGGCCCACAGATACGCAGTATTTT	CASSIEGEEGGPTDTQYF
TRBV5-1	TRBJ2-7	NA	NA	TGCGCCAGCAGCCCGCAGACAGGTACTTCCTCCTACGAGCAGTACTTC	CASSPQTGTSSYEQYF
TRBV4-2	TRBJ2-3	NA	TRBD2	TGTGCCAGCAGCCGCCGACTAGCGGGGGGGACAGATACGCAGTATTTT	CASSRRLAGGTDTQYF
TRBV7-2	TRBJ2-3	NA	TRBD2	TGTGCCAGCAGCTTAGAAACTAGCGGGGGGGCAGATACGCAGTATTTT	CASSLETSGGADTQYF
TRBV24-1	TRBJ2-1	NA	TRBD1	TGTGCCACCAGTGATCGGGACAGCTCCTACAATGAGCAGTTCTTC	CATSDRDSSYNEQFF